The rows below give T cell receptor beta chains drawn from one sample of a study of early T cells in non-severe SARS-CoV-2 infection. TCRdb re-analysed the 5' RACE reads in MiXCR, keeping a single row per CDR3 protein. Of around 40,000 distinct CDR3 sequences in the sample, 5.9% were seen once. Material for sequencing was whole blood. These receptors were taken from an adult who was a healthcare worker with PCR-confirmed SARS-CoV-2 infection or an uninfected control (not recorded which). Each CDR3 is given with its conserved first and last residue. The D gene is left open where the match is weak. For some rows the clone size is stated as once, few or many, or as a class when expanded; others skip it.

>TRBV6-5|.|TRBJ1-3|.
TGTGCCAGCAGGGACCGATACTCTGGAAACACCATATATTTT
CASRDRYSGNTIYF
>TRBV9|.|TRBJ1-1|many
TGTGCCAGCAGCAAAAACCCGACAGGCCCTGGGGTCTTTCGAGGAGCTTTCTTT
CASSKNPTGPGVFRGAFF
>TRBV18|TRBD2|TRBJ2-7|many
TGTGCCAGCTCCCCTTACCCCCGGGGGGACTACGAGCAGTACTTC
CASSPYPRGDYEQYF
>TRBV9|.|TRBJ1-2|.
TGTGCCAGCAGCCCCCAGGGCTCCAACTATGGCTACACCTTC
CASSPQGSNYGYTF
>TRBV11-2|.|TRBJ1-1|many
TGTGCCAGCAGCTTAGAGGGACGGATCGAAGCTTTCTTT
CASSLEGRIEAFF
>TRBV11-1|TRBD2|TRBJ2-1|many
TGTGCCAGCAGCACGGGACTAGCGGGAGTGAATGAGCAGTTCTTC
CASSTGLAGVNEQFF
>TRBV18|.|TRBJ2-5|many
TGTGCCAGCTCACCAGGTCAGGACCAAGAGACCCAGTACTTC
CASSPGQDQETQYF
>TRBV29-1|TRBD1|TRBJ1-1|few
TGCAGCGTCCAGACAGGGTTGAACACTGAAGCTTTCTTT
CSVQTGLNTEAFF
>TRBV11-2|TRBD1|TRBJ1-3|many
TGTGCCAGCAGCTTAGAGCCCCCAGGGGGCGAAAACACCATATATTTT
CASSLEPPGGENTIYF
>TRBV24-1|.|TRBJ2-5|many
TGTGCCACCAGTGAACCACACAAAGGGGTGCAAGAGACCCAGTACTTC
CATSEPHKGVQETQYF
>TRBV20-1|.|TRBJ2-1|many
TGCAGTGCTAGCTTAACGGGAGTAGACCTTAATGAGCAGTTCTTC
CSASLTGVDLNEQFF
>TRBV20-1|TRBD2|TRBJ2-3|few
TGCAGTGCCATGACTAGCGGGAGCACAGATACGCAGTATTTT
CSAMTSGSTDTQYF
>TRBV11-2|.|TRBJ2-5|.
TGTGCCAGCAGCCTCCGCCGCACCGAAGAGACCCAGTACTTC
CASSLRRTEETQYF
>TRBV9|.|TRBJ2-2|.
TGTGCCAGCAGCGAGGGACACGTGAACACCGGGGAGCTGTTTTTT
CASSEGHVNTGELFF
>TRBV7-2|TRBD2|TRBJ2-1|many
TGTGCCAGCAGCCCTAGCGGGAGTCCCCACAATGAGCAGTTCTTC
CASSPSGSPHNEQFF
>TRBV27|.|TRBJ2-1|many
TGTGCCAGCAGGGGTCTAGGGTCCAATGAGCAGTTCTTC
CASRGLGSNEQFF
>TRBV3-1|.|TRBJ2-1|.
TGTGCCAGCAGCCAACTGGGTGGGACTCTACGGAATGAGCAGTTCTTC
CASSQLGGTLRNEQFF
>TRBV30|TRBD1|TRBJ1-1|few
TGTGCCTGGAGAGGACAGGGAGAAGCTTTCTTT
CAWRGQGEAFF
>TRBV10-2|.|TRBJ1-2|many
TGCGCCAGCAGTGATTGGGCCAACTATGGCTACACCTTC
CASSDWANYGYTF
>TRBV14|.|TRBJ2-5|.
TGTGCCAGCAGCCCCCGGACGCGTGGAGGGAGAAAAGAGACCCAGTACTTC
CASSPRTRGGRKETQYF
>TRBV11-1|TRBD2|TRBJ2-2|.
TGTGCCAGCAGCTTAGAGTTAGCGGGAGTCGGTACCGGGGAGCTGTTTTTT
CASSLELAGVGTGELFF
>TRBV19|TRBD2|TRBJ2-1|many
TGTGCCAGTAGTACCCGGGGGGCTAGCGGGACCCTTCGGGGGCAGTTCTTC
CASSTRGASGTLRGQFF
>TRBV19|TRBD1|TRBJ2-3|few
TGTGCCAGTAGCGCATCCGGGACAGGGGCCGGGGATACGCAGTATTTT
CASSASGTGAGDTQYF
>TRBV6-1|.|TRBJ2-1|.
TGTGCCAGCAGTGGGGGACCGTACAATGAGCAGTTCTTC
CASSGGPYNEQFF
>TRBV6-5|.|TRBJ2-7|.
TGTGCCAGCAGTTACTCGGCGGCCCTGGGGTACGAGCAGTACTTC
CASSYSAALGYEQYF
>TRBV7-3|TRBD1|TRBJ2-2|many
TGTGCCAGCAGCACTACAGGGGGTAACACCGGGGAGCTGTTTTTT
CASSTTGGNTGELFF
>TRBV12-3/TRBV12-4|TRBD2|TRBJ2-3|many
TGTGCCAGCAGTTTTCCCGTGGGGCTAGCGGGACTAAATACGCAGTATTTT
CASSFPVGLAGLNTQYF
>TRBV12-3/TRBV12-4|.|TRBJ1-5|many
TGTGCCAGCAGTTCCCCGCCCTCTTATCAGCCCCAGCATTTT
CASSSPPSYQPQHF
>TRBV2|TRBD1|TRBJ2-3|.
TGTGCCAGCCGGACAGGGGCATCGGCAGATACGCAGTATTTT
CASRTGASADTQYF
>TRBV29-1|TRBD1|TRBJ2-7|many
TGCAGCGTCGTGACAGGGGGCCTTAGCGAGCAGTACTTC
CSVVTGGLSEQYF
>TRBV2|TRBD2|TRBJ2-7|.
TGTGCCAGCAGAACGGGTCTAGCGGTCTACGAGCAGTACTTC
CASRTGLAVYEQYF
>TRBV6-2/TRBV6-3|TRBD2|TRBJ2-5|.
TGTGCCAGCAGGAGTAGCGGGAGAGGGGAGACCCAGTACTTC
CASRSSGRGETQYF
>TRBV27|TRBD2|TRBJ2-2|many
TGTGCCGCTAGGGGGACTAGCGGATCCACCGGGGAGCTGTTTTTT
CAARGTSGSTGELFF
>TRBV12-3/TRBV12-4|.|TRBJ2-7|.
TGTGCCAGCAGCTCCGGGTGGAGTCCTTACGAGCAGTACTTC
CASSSGWSPYEQYF
>TRBV12-3/TRBV12-4|.|TRBJ1-1|many
TGTGCCAGCAGTTTTTCGGCGAACACTGAAGCTTTCTTT
CASSFSANTEAFF
>TRBV20-1|TRBD1|TRBJ1-2|few
TGCAGTGCTAGAAGGACAGGGCATATCCCCGCTAACTATGGCTACACCTTC
CSARRTGHIPANYGYTF
>TRBV7-6|.|TRBJ1-2|many
TGTGCCAGCAGCTTAGTCCAGGGCGATGGCTACACCTTC
CASSLVQGDGYTF
>TRBV7-8|TRBD2|TRBJ2-3|many
TGTGCCAGCAGCTTAATTCTAGCGGGAGAGGGGGTTTTT
CASSLILAGEGVF
>TRBV12-3/TRBV12-4|.|TRBJ2-2|few
TGTGCCAGCAGTTTAATCCGGGCCAGGGCGGCCGGGGAGCTGTTTTTT
CASSLIRARAAGELFF
>TRBV7-3|TRBD1|TRBJ1-1|many
TGTGCCAGCAGCCCCTTTGGCGAGGACAGGGAAAAAGCTTTCTTT
CASSPFGEDREKAFF
>TRBV18|.|TRBJ1-2|many
TGTGCCAGCTCACCGAATTACAGGAGCGGCTACACCTTC
CASSPNYRSGYTF
>TRBV20-1|TRBD2|TRBJ2-5|many
TGCAGTGCTAGAGATCTCGAGGGAGGGTTAGAGACCCAGTACTTC
CSARDLEGGLETQYF
>TRBV29-1|.|TRBJ2-1|few
TGCAGCGTTGAAGATAGGGCCCCAGGGGATGAGCAGTTCTTC
CSVEDRAPGDEQFF
>TRBV7-6|TRBD2|TRBJ2-1|medium-sized
TGTGCCAGCAGCGACTCACGTAGCGGGAGGGCCGATGAGCAGTTCTTC
CASSDSRSGRADEQFF
>TRBV5-1|.|TRBJ2-7|many
TGCGCCAGCAGTCCAGGACAAGAGGGGATCTACGAGCAGTACTTC
CASSPGQEGIYEQYF
>TRBV20-1|.|TRBJ2-4|many
TGCAGTGCTAGAGATCTCGCAGATCTAGCCAAAAACATTCAGTACTTC
CSARDLADLAKNIQYF
>TRBV4-2|TRBD1|TRBJ1-2|many
TGTGCCAGCAGCCAAGATTCAGGGGGCCCCCCCTATGGCTACACCTTC
CASSQDSGGPPYGYTF
>TRBV5-1|TRBD2|TRBJ2-1|many
TGCGCCAGCAGCTTGACATGGACTAGCGGGAGCTACGAGCAGTTCTTC
CASSLTWTSGSYEQFF
>TRBV6-5|.|TRBJ1-1|.
TGTGCCAGCAGTATTCTTTTCGACGGGAACACTGAAGCTTTCTTT
CASSILFDGNTEAFF
>TRBV9|.|TRBJ2-1|many
TGTGCCAGCAGCGCAGAGGAGGTCTCTATGAATGAGCAGTTCTTC
CASSAEEVSMNEQFF
>TRBV11-2|.|TRBJ2-1|.
TGTGCCAGCAGCTTAGGAGTAGCGGTGGATGAGCAGTTCTTC
CASSLGVAVDEQFF
>TRBV20-1|.|TRBJ2-4|many
TGCAGTGCCACGGACTCGAAGACTTTAGCCAAAAACATTCAGTACTTC
CSATDSKTLAKNIQYF
>TRBV20-1|TRBD2|TRBJ2-7|few
TGCAGTGGCCGGACTAGCGGGGTCTACGAGCAGTACTTC
CSGRTSGVYEQYF
>TRBV3-1|TRBD1|TRBJ2-6|many
TGTGCCAGCAGCCAAGTCAGACAGGGACGGGTCTCTGGGGCCAACGTCCTGACTTTC
CASSQVRQGRVSGANVLTF
>TRBV18|.|TRBJ1-6|many
TGTGCCAGCTCACCAGACCAGGTTTCACCCCTCCACTTT
CASSPDQVSPLHF
>TRBV20-1|.|TRBJ2-1|many
TGCAGTGCTAGAGATCCCGGGGGAGGATACAATGAGCAGTTCTTC
CSARDPGGGYNEQFF
>TRBV12-3/TRBV12-4|TRBD2|TRBJ2-1|few
TGTGCCAGCAGTTTTTGGCGGGAGCACGATGAGCAGTTCTTC
CASSFWREHDEQFF